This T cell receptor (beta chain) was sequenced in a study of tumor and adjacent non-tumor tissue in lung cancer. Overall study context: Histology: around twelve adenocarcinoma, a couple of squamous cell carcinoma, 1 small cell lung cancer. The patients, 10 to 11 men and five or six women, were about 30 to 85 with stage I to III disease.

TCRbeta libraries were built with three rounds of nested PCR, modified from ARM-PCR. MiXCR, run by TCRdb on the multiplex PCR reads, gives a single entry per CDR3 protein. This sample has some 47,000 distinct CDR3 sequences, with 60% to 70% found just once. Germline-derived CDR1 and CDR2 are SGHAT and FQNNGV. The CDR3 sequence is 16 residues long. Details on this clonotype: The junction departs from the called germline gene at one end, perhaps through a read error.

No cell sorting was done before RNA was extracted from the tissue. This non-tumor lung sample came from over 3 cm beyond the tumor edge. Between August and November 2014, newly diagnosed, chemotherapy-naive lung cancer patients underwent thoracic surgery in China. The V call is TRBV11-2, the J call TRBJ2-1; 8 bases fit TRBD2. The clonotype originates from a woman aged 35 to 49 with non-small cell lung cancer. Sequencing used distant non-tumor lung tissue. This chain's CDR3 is CDSSLDRTSTYNERFF. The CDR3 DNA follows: TGTGACAGCAGCTTGGATAGGACTAGCACCTACAATGAGCGGTTCTTC.